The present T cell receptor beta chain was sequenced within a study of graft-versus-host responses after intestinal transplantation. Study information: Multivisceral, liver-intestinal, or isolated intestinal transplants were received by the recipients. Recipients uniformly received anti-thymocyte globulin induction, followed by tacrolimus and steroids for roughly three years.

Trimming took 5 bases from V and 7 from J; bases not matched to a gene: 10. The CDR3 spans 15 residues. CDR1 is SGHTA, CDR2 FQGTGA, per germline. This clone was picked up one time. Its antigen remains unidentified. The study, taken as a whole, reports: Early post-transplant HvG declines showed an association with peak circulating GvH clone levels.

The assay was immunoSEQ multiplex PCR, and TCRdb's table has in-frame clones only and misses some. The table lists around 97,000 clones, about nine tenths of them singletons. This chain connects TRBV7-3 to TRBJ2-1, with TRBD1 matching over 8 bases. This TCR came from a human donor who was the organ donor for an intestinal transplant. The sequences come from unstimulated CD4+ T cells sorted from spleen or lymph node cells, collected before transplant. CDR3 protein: CASSIQGVLGNEQFF. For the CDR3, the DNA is TGTGCCAGCAGCATACAGGGGGTACTCGGAAATGAGCAGTTCTTC.